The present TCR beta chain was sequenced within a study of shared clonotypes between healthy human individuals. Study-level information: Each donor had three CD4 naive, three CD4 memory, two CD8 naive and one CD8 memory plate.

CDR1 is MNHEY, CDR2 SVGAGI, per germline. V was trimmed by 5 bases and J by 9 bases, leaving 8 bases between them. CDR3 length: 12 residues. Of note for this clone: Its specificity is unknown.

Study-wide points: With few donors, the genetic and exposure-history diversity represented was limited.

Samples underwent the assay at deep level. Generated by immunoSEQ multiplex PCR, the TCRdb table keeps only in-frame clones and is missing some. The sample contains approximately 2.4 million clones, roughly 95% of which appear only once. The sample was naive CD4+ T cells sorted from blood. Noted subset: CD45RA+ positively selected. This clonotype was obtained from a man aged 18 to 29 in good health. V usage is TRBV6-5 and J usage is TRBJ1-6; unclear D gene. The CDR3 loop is CASSLAGSPLHF. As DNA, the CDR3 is TGTGCCAGCAGTCTCGCAGGTTCACCCCTCCACTTT.